This paragraph reports one T cell receptor (beta chain). Germline assignment: CDR1 MDHEN and CDR2 SYDVKM. Germline trimming cut 8 bases from V and 1 base from J; bases unmatched to any gene: 3. This CDR3 has 13 amino acids. The entry originates in a study of blood T cell repertoires in COVID-19. Study in general: Acute and convalescent COVID-19 samples came from the United States, Italy and Spain. PBMCs, B-cell-depleted T cells, or T cells provided the cDNA or gDNA that made up the material.

Recovery among Cohort 3 donors was established by two negative PCRs, clearance, or symptom resolution. TCRdb's table, derived via immunoSEQ multiplex PCR, lists solely in-frame clones and lacks some. The table shows 200,000 to 250,000 clones, with over 80% occurring only once. The source of this sequence is a woman aged 35 to 49 who had recovered from COVID-19. The sample comprised PBMCs or T cells enriched from blood (not recorded which). This sequence joins TRBV28 and TRBJ2-5, with 8 positions matching TRBD1. The CDR3 reads CASARGPQETQYF. CDR3 nucleotides: TGTGCCAGCGCCAGGGGGCCCCAAGAGACCCAGTACTTC.